The 20 T cell receptor beta chains in this list originate from one sample, sequenced in a study of cytomegalovirus exposure and HLA in healthy donors (dated by TCRdb to about 2017). The library relied on the immunoSEQ multiplex PCR assay. The multiplex PCR relied on a mix of 60 forward primers for TCR Vbeta segments and 13 reverse primers for TCR Jbeta segments. What TCRdb holds here is the immuneACCESS table cut down to in-frame rearrangements. Part of the clones is not present; checked against another copy, under half of the missing clones reflect an unresolved V gene, and the others are unexplained. The table for this sample records 50,000 or so clones. The leading ten clones occupy under 10% of the sample. The sequencing sample was made of PBMCs. The origin of the receptors is a man in his fifties in good health and CMV-seropositive.

This chain uses TRBV7-9 with TRBJ2-3; no clear D gene. V lost 1 base, J lost 4 bases, and 12 bases lay in between. CDR3 size: 15 residues. Germline V gene data show CDR1 as SEHNR and CDR2 as FQNEAQ (reference sequence). The CDR3: CASSLDRILADTQYF. DNA for the CDR3: TGTGCCAGCAGCTTAGATAGGATTCTAGCAGATACGCAGTATTTT.

The chain carries TRBV7-9 and TRBJ2-1; D gene ambiguous. The ends were cut back, 5 bases at V and 1 base at J, with 15 bases in the middle. Germline assignment: CDR1 SEHNR and CDR2 FQNEAQ (reference sequence). The CDR3 is 16 residues long. This chain's CDR3 is CASSPTVVASYNEQFF. Written as DNA, the CDR3 is TGTGCCAGCAGCCCAACGGTGGTAGCTTCCTACAATGAGCAGTTCTTC. Full variable domain (missing parts from reference TRBV7-9 and TRBJ2-1): DTGVSQNPRHKITKRGQNVTFRCDPISEHNRLYWYRQTLGQGPEFLTYFQNEAQLEKSRLLSDRFSAERPKGSFSTLEIQRTEQGDSAMYLCASSPTVVASYNEQFFGPGTRLTVL.

V is TRBV28 and J is TRBJ2-7, with 10 bases matching TRBD2. Germline V lookup: CDR1 MDHEN, CDR2 SYDVKM. This CDR3 has 13 amino acids. The trim removed 5 bases at V and 6 bases at J, leaving 4 bases unmatched. Here the CDR3 DNA reads TGTGCCAGCAGTCTAGCGGGAGACCCCGAGCAGTACTTC. It translates to CASSLAGDPEQYF.

This sequence joins TRBV11-2 and TRBJ2-1; no definite D call. V gave up 5 bases and J gave up 3 bases, with 14 bases separating them. Germline assignment: CDR1 SGHAT and CDR2 FQNNGV. The length of the CDR3 is 15 residues. CDR3 in amino acids: CASSPNVGYYNEQFF. CDR3 sequence (DNA): TGTGCCAGCAGCCCCAACGTGGGCTACTACAATGAGCAGTTCTTC. Filled out from reference TRBV11-2 and TRBJ2-1, the complete variable domain reads EAGVAQSPRYKIIEKRQSVAFWCNPISGHATLYWYQQILGQGPKLLIQFQNNGVVDDSQLPKDRFSAERLKGVDSTLKIQPAKLEDSAVYLCASSPNVGYYNEQFFGPGTRLTVL.

J is TRBJ2-7 and V is TRBV5-1, with 8 bases that match TRBD1. The CDR3 is 16 residues long. V lost 0 bases and J lost 0; bases outside the gene matches: 5. Germline V gene data show CDR1 as SGHRS and CDR2 as YFSETQ. Here the CDR3 DNA reads TGCGCCAGCAGCTTGGGGGGACAGGTCAGCTCCTACGAGCAGTACTTC. It specifies CASSLGGQVSSYEQYF.

The chain couples TRBV27 to TRBJ2-7; D not resolved. The CDR3 extends over 14 amino acids. Deletions cut 9 bases from V and 5 bases from J, with 20 bases between. From germline, CDR1 is MNHEY and CDR2 SMNVEV (reference sequence). CDR3 in amino acids: CARKVSALADEQYF. The CDR3 bases are TGTGCCAGAAAGGTTTCAGCCCTGGCGGACGAGCAGTACTTC.

This chain connects TRBV6-5 to TRBJ1-2, with a weak D call TRBD1 (6 bases). Trimming took off 6 bases at V and 1 base at J, with 9 bases between the two ends. The CDR3 length is 13 residues. Per the germline V gene, CDR1 is MNHEY and CDR2 is SVGAGI. The CDR3 nucleotides are TGTGCCAGCAGGGGACACGATAACTATGGCTACACCTTC. As protein: CASRGHDNYGYTF.

J is TRBJ2-5 and V is TRBV6-5; D perhaps matches TRBD1 (5 bases). The CDR3 is made up of 13 amino acids. Germline V lookup: CDR1 MNHEY, CDR2 SVGAGI. Trimming cost V 6 bases and J 5 bases, with 13 bases left between them. The CDR3 sequence: CASRGQGRETQYF. DNA of the CDR3: TGTGCCAGCAGGGGGCAGGGCAGGGAGACCCAGTACTTC.

This chain uses TRBV28 with TRBJ2-7; 11 nucleotides line up with TRBD1. V shed 8 bases and J 4 bases; nucleotides not matched to a gene: 1. Germline V gene lookup returns CDR1 MDHEN and CDR2 SYDVKM. This CDR3 is built from 12 residues. The CDR3 region is CASRDRGYEQYF. The CDR3 DNA follows: TGTGCCAGCCGGGACAGGGGGTACGAGCAGTACTTC.

This sequence joins TRBV5-1 and TRBJ2-7, with TRBD1 matching over 8 bases. The CDR3 has 16 residues. Germline V CDR1 and CDR2: SGHRS, YFSETQ. J was trimmed by 2 bases and V by 0 bases; bases with no gene match: 7. CDR3 protein: CASSLARTGFAYEQYF. The CDR3 DNA reads as TGCGCCAGCAGCTTGGCCAGGACAGGGTTCGCCTACGAGCAGTACTTC.

As concerns this clone: The junction does not match germline at one end; this may be a read error. This rearrangement joins TRBV7-7 to TRBJ2-3; 10 nucleotides align to TRBD2. Germline CDR1 and CDR2: SSHAT and FNYEAQ (reference sequence). The CDR3 runs to 14 residues. DNA of the CDR3: TGTGCTAGCAGCTTAGGAGCGGGAGGGGATACGCAGTATTTT. Translating gives CASSLGAGGDTQYF.

This chain connects TRBV5-1 to TRBJ2-1; D is uncertain. The V end lost 0 bases, the J end lost 0 bases, and 10 bases lay between the germline ends. This CDR3 has 16 residues. CDR1 is SGHRS and CDR2 is YFSETQ in the germline V gene. The CDR3 reads CASSLGTRGSYNEQFF. CDR3 bases: TGCGCCAGCAGCTTGGGAACAAGAGGCTCCTACAATGAGCAGTTCTTC.

V usage is TRBV5-1 and J usage is TRBJ2-2; tentatively, D is TRBD2 (6 bases). Germline V lookup: CDR1 SGHRS, CDR2 YFSETQ. The ends were cut back, 7 bases at V and 5 bases at J, with 12 bases in the middle. The CDR3 sequence is 13 residues long. CDR3 DNA sequence: TGCGCCAGCCGGGACTCCCTAACCGGGGAGCTGTTTTTT. This translates into CASRDSLTGELFF.

The chain joins TRBV6-5 to TRBJ1-5; D may be TRBD1 (5 bases). CDR1 is MNHEY, CDR2 SVGAGI, per germline. This CDR3 region has 15 residues. V lost 2 bases and J lost 2, with 10 bases in between. DNA of the CDR3: TGTGCCAGCAGTTACGGGGGGGAGGGCAATCAGCCCCAGCATTTT. Translated, it gives CASSYGGEGNQPQHF.

The chain couples TRBV7-6 to TRBJ1-1; 9 bases fit TRBD1. Germline V gives CDR1 SGHVS, CDR2 FNYEAQ. The CDR3 extends over 14 amino acids. V dropped 4 bases and J dropped 4; count of bases not matched to a gene: 4. The CDR3 DNA reads TGTGCCAGCAGCTCACAGGGGGCTGGCACTGAAGCTTTCTTT. Residues: CASSSQGAGTEAFF.

The chain couples TRBV7-8 to TRBJ2-2, with TRBD2 as a possible D gene (5 bases). The germline V and J ends were trimmed by 0 bases and 6 bases, with 14 bases remaining between them. The CDR3 has 16 residues. Germline values: CDR1 SGHVS, CDR2 FQNEAQ. As DNA, the CDR3 is TGTGCCAGCAGCTTAGCGCGATTATCCGGGGCCGGGGAGCTGTTTTTT. It yields the protein CASSLARLSGAGELFF.

The rearrangement joins TRBV5-1 to TRBJ2-7, with TRBD2 as a possible D gene (5 bases). Trimming took off 0 bases at V and 6 bases at J, with 7 bases between the two ends. CDR3 length: 12 residues. Germline V gene data show CDR1 as SGHRS and CDR2 as YFSETQ. CDR3 sequence reads: CASSLVGVEQYF. CDR3 coding DNA: TGCGCCAGCAGCTTGGTCGGGGTCGAGCAGTACTTC. The whole variable domain, remainder taken from reference TRBV5-1 and TRBJ2-7, is KAGVTQTPRYLIKTRGQQVTLSCSPISGHRSVSWYQQTPGQGLQFLFEYFSETQRNKGNFPGRFSGRQFSNSRSEMNVSTLELGDSALYLCASSLVGVEQYFGPGTRLTVT.

The rearrangement joins TRBV5-6 to TRBJ1-2; the match to TRBD1 covers 11 bases. This CDR3 is 15 amino acids long. The germline V gene has CDR1 SGHDT and CDR2 YYEEEE. V was pared by 0 bases and J by 6 bases, with 4 bases of the junction left unmatched. As DNA, the CDR3 is TGTGCCAGCAGCTTGGGGTCGGGACAGGGGGATGGCTACACCTTC. The encoded protein is CASSLGSGQGDGYTF. The full variable domain, rest sourced from reference TRBV5-6 and TRBJ1-2, is DAGVTQSPTHLIKTRGQQVTLRCSPKSGHDTVSWYQQALGQGPQFIFQYYEEEERQRGNFPDRFSGHQFPNYSSELNVNALLLGDSALYLCASSLGSGQGDGYTFGSGTRLTVV.

This CDR3 reads CASSQDERTGSNEKLFF. The DNA of the CDR3 is TGCGCCAGCAGCCAAGATGAGAGGACAGGGAGTAATGAAAAACTGTTTTTT. This chain connects TRBV4-3 to TRBJ1-4, with TRBD1 identical over 8 bases. This CDR3 spans 17 amino acids. Germline V CDR1 and CDR2: LGHNA, YSLEER. J lost 4 bases, V lost 0 bases, and 7 bases had no gene match.

V usage is TRBV6-6 and J usage is TRBJ2-7; a weak D match, TRBD2 (5 bases). V lost 6 bases and J 2 bases, leaving 11 bases between the germline ends. CDR1 is MNHNY and CDR2 is SVGAGI in the germline V gene (reference sequence). The CDR3 has 13 residues. CDR3 sequence: CASRAAAAYEQYF. CDR3 bases: TGTGCCAGCAGGGCAGCGGCGGCCTACGAGCAGTACTTC.